These 24 T cell receptor beta chains originate from one sample sequenced in a study of immune cell composition in non-small cell lung cancer (dated by TCRdb to 2016 to 2017). The library was generated by the immunoSEQ multiplex PCR assay. Imported from immuneACCESS, the table was reduced by TCRdb to in-frame sequences with V and J called. These copies leave out some clones; in studies compared against another copy, an unresolved V gene accounts for under half, and the cause of the remainder is not known. For this sample there are about 8,700 clones; approximately 61% appear just once. 20% to 25% of the sample lies in the top ten. Non-adjacent lung tissue from the same patient, taken as far from the tumour as possible and at least 3 cm away, was used for the normal lung samples. Material for sequencing was non-adjacent lung tissue. The receptors were sampled from a human donor with non-small cell lung cancer.

The chain has TRBV10-3 and TRBJ1-2; TRBD1 matches at 8 bases. Germline V CDR1 and CDR2: ENHRY, SYGVKD. This CDR3 contains 15 residues. V trimming: 0 bases; J trimming: 4 bases; junction bases outside the gene matches: 4. This chain's CDR3 is CAISESTGEGYGYTF. DNA for the CDR3: TGTGCCATCAGTGAGTCGACAGGGGAGGGCTATGGCTACACCTTC.

The chain combines TRBV11-2 with TRBJ2-5; 7 positions agree with TRBD2. The CDR3 covers 15 residues. CDR1 is SGHAT, CDR2 FQNNGV, per germline. V lost 4 bases, J lost 2 bases, and 7 bases stayed unmatched. The DNA for the CDR3 is TGTGCCAGCAGCTCGATCCGGGAGGCGCAAGAGACCCAGTACTTC. Amino acids: CASSSIREAQETQYF.

The CDR3 DNA sequence: TGTGCCAGCAGTCTCACAGGGTTTAACACTGAAGCTTTCTTT. It codes for CASSLTGFNTEAFF. The chain carries TRBV6-5 and TRBJ1-1; a possible D gene is TRBD1 (6 bases). Germline V CDR1 and CDR2: MNHEY, SVGAGI. V lost 5 bases, J lost 2 bases, and 12 bases lay in between. This CDR3 contains 14 residues.

J is TRBJ2-1 and V is TRBV19; D perhaps matches TRBD1 (6 bases). V was clipped by 5 bases and J by 0 bases, with 17 bases between them. The CDR3 spans 17 residues. CDR1 is LNHDA and CDR2 is SQIVND in the germline V gene (reference sequence). The CDR3 reads CASSADRQMSSYNEQFF. CDR3 bases: TGTGCCAGTAGTGCCGACAGGCAAATGAGCTCCTACAATGAGCAGTTCTTC.

The V call is TRBV2, the J call TRBJ1-3, with D perhaps matching TRBD1 (5 bases). Deletions cut 10 bases from V and 2 bases from J, with 21 bases between. There are 16 residues in the CDR3. Germline CDR1 reads SNHLY; CDR2 reads FYNNEI. The CDR3 sequence is CATSEEGLVAGNTIYF. CDR3 bases: TGTGCCACATCGGAGGAGGGGTTAGTAGCTGGAAACACCATATATTTT.

The J gene is TRBJ2-7, the V gene TRBV19; 14 bases align to TRBD2. The CDR3 is 15 amino acids. The trim removed 7 bases at V and 4 bases at J, leaving 6 bases unmatched. Germline V gives CDR1 LNHDA, CDR2 SQIVND (reference sequence). DNA for the CDR3: TGTGCCAGTACCCCGACTAGCGGGGGGGCATACGAGCAGTACTTC. Its translation is CASTPTSGGAYEQYF. Full variable domain (outside the CDR3, taken from reference TRBV19 and TRBJ2-7): DGGITQSPKYLFRKEGQNVTLSCEQNLNHDAMYWYRQDPGQGLRLIYYSQIVNDFQKGDIAEGYSVSREKKESFPLTVTSAQKNPTAFYLCASTPTSGGAYEQYFGPGTRLTVT.

The chain is built from TRBV7-2 and TRBJ1-2; the match to TRBD1 covers 9 bases. The germline V gene has CDR1 SGHTA and CDR2 FQGNSA. J gave up 4 bases and V 5 bases, and 8 bases lay outside the gene matches. CDR3 length equals 15 residues. The CDR3 is CASSPGTGRFYGYTF. The DNA of the CDR3 is TGTGCCAGCAGCCCGGGGACAGGGAGGTTCTATGGCTACACCTTC.

Concerning this clone: This same CDR3 is encoded by further DNA sequences in the sample. The rearrangement uses TRBV7-2 and TRBJ2-6, with D perhaps matching TRBD2 (5 bases). V lost 5 bases and J lost 0, with 11 bases in between. Germline values: CDR1 SGHTA, CDR2 FQGNSA. The CDR3 length is 16 residues. The CDR3 loop reads CASSPSGGSGANVLTF. CDR3 nucleotides: TGTGCCAGCAGCCCCAGTGGAGGCTCTGGGGCCAACGTCCTGACTTTC.

The chain carries TRBV19 and TRBJ2-1; 9 bases align to TRBD2. Germline loops: CDR1 LNHDA, CDR2 SQIVND (reference sequence). There are 16 residues in the CDR3. V lost 7 bases to trimming and J lost 7 bases; unmatched junction nucleotides: 14. The CDR3 sequence is CASIGTGTSRRNEQFF. The CDR3 nucleotides read TGTGCCAGTATAGGAACCGGGACTAGCCGCCGAAATGAGCAGTTCTTC.

This clone appeared a few times. The chain recombines TRBV5-3 with TRBJ1-4; a weak D match, TRBD1 (6 bases). TRBV5-3 is sorted into the ORF group, with uncertain function. The V and J ends lost 8 bases and 3 bases respectively, with 17 bases between them. The CDR3 extends over 15 amino acids. The CDR3 DNA reads TGTGCCAGCAGCCAAGAGGGACACCCTAATGAAAAACTGTTTTTT. Its protein is CASSQEGHPNEKLFF.

This chain connects TRBV29-1 to TRBJ1-3; D is unresolved. Trimming took 5 bases from V and 4 from J, leaving 12 bases between them. The V gene's germline CDR1 is SQVTM and CDR2 ANQGSEA. The CDR3 has 13 amino acids. CDR3: CSVRPAGGNTIYF. The CDR3 nucleotides are TGCAGCGTTCGCCCGGCCGGGGGAAACACCATATATTTT.

The chain links TRBV25-1 to TRBJ2-1; 8 positions match TRBD1. V was clipped by 6 bases and J by 1 base; unmatched bases: 2. CDR1 MGHDK and CDR2 SYGVNS come from the germline V gene. This CDR3 has 14 residues. The CDR3 loop is CASSRTGSYNEQFF. The CDR3 DNA sequence: TGTGCCAGCAGCCGGACAGGGTCCTACAATGAGCAGTTCTTC.

The V gene is TRBV6-6, the J gene TRBJ2-6; D call uncertain. The CDR3 length is 15 residues. In germline, CDR1 is MNHNY, CDR2 SVGAGI (reference sequence). Trimming took off 3 bases at V and 2 bases at J, with 8 bases between the two ends. CDR3 protein: CASSYDGAGANVLTF. As DNA, the CDR3 is TGTGCCAGCAGTTATGACGGAGCTGGGGCCAACGTCCTGACTTTC.

The rearrangement uses TRBV19 and TRBJ2-5; 9 bases agree with TRBD1. Germline CDR1 is LNHDA and CDR2 is SQIVND (reference sequence). The CDR3 has 15 residues. Germline trimming cut 3 bases from V and 5 bases from J; bases unmatched to any gene: 7. The CDR3 DNA follows: TGTGCCAGTAGTATCGGACAGGGGATTTGGGAGACCCAGTACTTC. Translating it yields CASSIGQGIWETQYF.

The genes are TRBV11-2 and TRBJ1-1; possible D gene TRBD1, 6 bases. The CDR3 consists of 13 residues. Deletions cut 5 bases from V and 7 bases from J, with 14 bases between. The germline V gene encodes CDR1 SGHAT and CDR2 FQNNGV. In DNA, the CDR3 is TGTGCCAGCAGCCCCTTGCCGACAGGTGAAGCTTTCTTT. Translation gives CASSPLPTGEAFF.

The chain has TRBV29-1 and TRBJ2-2; 7 positions match TRBD1. The CDR3 totals 13 residues. CDR1 and CDR2 (germline): SQVTM, ANQGSEA. V was pared by 6 bases and J by 0 bases, with 1 base of the junction left unmatched. The CDR3 DNA reads TGCAGCGTCGGGACAGCGAACACCGGGGAGCTGTTTTTT. This gives the protein CSVGTANTGELFF.

The rearrangement links TRBV19 to TRBJ2-1, with D perhaps TRBD2 (5 bases). Between the trimmed V and J ends, which lost 3 bases and 4 bases, there was a span of 10 bases. Per the germline V gene, CDR1 is LNHDA and CDR2 is SQIVND (reference sequence). The CDR3 has 14 amino acids. CDR3 loop: CASSISEGYNEQFF. The CDR3 DNA follows: TGTGCCAGTAGTATTTCTGAGGGATACAATGAGCAGTTCTTC.

This chain connects TRBV5-1 to TRBJ2-2; D perhaps matches TRBD2 (6 bases). Per the germline V gene, CDR1 is SGHRS and CDR2 is YFSETQ. This CDR3 is 14 amino acids long. With 4 bases removed from V and 4 bases from J, the gap between germline ends came to 11 bases. The DNA for the CDR3 is TGCGCCAGCAGCCCCTTTAGCGGCACCGGGGAGCTGTTTTTT. Protein product: CASSPFSGTGELFF.

The genes are TRBV5-6 and TRBJ2-3, with 12 bases lining up with TRBD2. Trimming at V came to 0 bases and at J to 5 bases, leaving 7 bases not matched to a gene. This CDR3 has 17 amino acids. Germline V lookup: CDR1 SGHDT, CDR2 YYEEEE. CDR3 nucleotide sequence: TGTGCCAGCAGCTTGGCCTGGACTAGCGGGGTTTTAGATACGCAGTATTTT. The encoded protein is CASSLAWTSGVLDTQYF.

In its sample, this clone is medium-sized. The chain is built from TRBV10-3 and TRBJ2-1; TRBD2 matches at 11 bases. Germline V gene data show CDR1 as ENHRY and CDR2 as SYGVKD. The CDR3 length is 17 residues. After removal of 3 bases from V and 3 bases from J, the junction contained 7 bases not matched to a gene. The CDR3 region is CAISDPDTSGGYNEQFF. The CDR3 DNA follows: TGTGCCATCAGTGACCCCGACACTAGCGGGGGCTACAATGAGCAGTTCTTC.

The V gene is TRBV7-2, the J gene TRBJ2-5, with D perhaps TRBD2 (6 bases). The CDR3 covers 13 residues. CDR1 and CDR2 from the germline V gene are SGHTA and FQGNSA. Trimming removed 6 bases from V and 3 bases from J, with 11 bases in between. The CDR3 region is CASRGPGEETQYF. The CDR3 bases are TGTGCCAGCAGGGGGCCGGGGGAAGAGACCCAGTACTTC.

As concerns this clone: One junction end disagrees with the germline gene, perhaps due to a read error. The chain is built from TRBV19 and TRBJ1-2; the D gene is possibly TRBD1 (6 bases). Germline values: CDR1 LNHDA, CDR2 SQIVND (reference sequence). The CDR3 contains 12 residues. CDR3 bases: TGTGCCAGTAGTGCCCGGGACACCGGCCCCCACTTC. This gives the protein CASSARDTGPHF.

The chain is built from TRBV2 and TRBJ2-6; D ambiguous. This CDR3 has 15 residues. CDR1 and CDR2 from the germline V gene are SNHLY and FYNNEI. V was shortened by 6 bases and J by 0 bases, with 9 bases between the two germline ends. The CDR3 here is CASSVSTSGANVLTF. The DNA for the CDR3 is TGTGCCAGCAGCGTCAGTACCTCTGGGGCCAACGTCCTGACTTTC.

This clone was observed a few times. The chain has TRBV7-2 and TRBJ1-5, with D hard to call. CDR3 length: 13 amino acids. Germline lookup yields CDR1 SGHTA and CDR2 FQGNSA. The V and J ends lost 3 bases and 3 bases respectively, with 6 bases between them. The DNA for the CDR3 is TGTGCCAGCAGCTTCGGTGACAATCAGCCCCAGCATTTT. It specifies CASSFGDNQPQHF.